This entry describes one T cell receptor beta chain. The antigen remains unidentified. A read error may be the cause here, since a much bigger clone is one base away. RNA transcripts served as template for amplifying TCR beta CDR3 sequences. An opening RT-PCR round employed HTBI primers and preceded a second-round multiplex PCR. MiXCR, run by TCRdb on the multiplex PCR reads, gives a single entry per CDR3 protein. This sample has 560,000 or so distinct CDR3 sequences, with under 45% found just once. The entry originates in a study of Graves' ophthalmopathy and Graves' hyperthyroidism. Overall study: No progression to ophthalmopathy over 18 months defined stable hyperthyroidism. Study conclusions and caveats: The model reached approximately 70% sensitivity and about 73% specificity for predicting ophthalmopathy progression.

Hyperthyroidism patients had new diagnoses, durations under 2 months, and ages of 18 to 65. V was clipped by 1 base and J by 5 bases, with 11 bases between them. Germline V gene lookup returns CDR1 SEHNR and CDR2 FQNEAQ (reference sequence). This CDR3 is built from 14 residues. Sequenced: peripheral blood or thyroid tissue (not recorded which). This sequence was found in an adult man with Graves' hyperthyroidism. This chain links TRBV7-9 with TRBJ2-5; D unclear. This CDR3 is CASSLGDLAETQYF. CDR3 bases: TGTGCCAGCAGCTTAGGTGATCTCGCGGAGACCCAGTACTTC.